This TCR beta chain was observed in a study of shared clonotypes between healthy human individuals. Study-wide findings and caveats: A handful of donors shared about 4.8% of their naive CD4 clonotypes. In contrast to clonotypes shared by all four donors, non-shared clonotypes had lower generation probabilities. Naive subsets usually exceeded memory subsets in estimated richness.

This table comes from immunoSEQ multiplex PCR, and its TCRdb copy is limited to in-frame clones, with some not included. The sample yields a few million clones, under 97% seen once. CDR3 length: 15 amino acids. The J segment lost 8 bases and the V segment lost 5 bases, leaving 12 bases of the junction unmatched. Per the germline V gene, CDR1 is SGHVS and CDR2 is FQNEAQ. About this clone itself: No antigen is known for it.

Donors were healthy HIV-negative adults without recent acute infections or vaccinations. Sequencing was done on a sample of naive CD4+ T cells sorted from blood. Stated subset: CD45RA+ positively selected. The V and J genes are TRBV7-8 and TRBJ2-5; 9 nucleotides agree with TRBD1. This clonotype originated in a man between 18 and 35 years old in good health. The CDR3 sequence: CASSPKSRDRDTQYF. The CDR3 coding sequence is TGTGCCAGCAGCCCGAAGAGTCGGGACAGGGATACCCAGTACTTC.